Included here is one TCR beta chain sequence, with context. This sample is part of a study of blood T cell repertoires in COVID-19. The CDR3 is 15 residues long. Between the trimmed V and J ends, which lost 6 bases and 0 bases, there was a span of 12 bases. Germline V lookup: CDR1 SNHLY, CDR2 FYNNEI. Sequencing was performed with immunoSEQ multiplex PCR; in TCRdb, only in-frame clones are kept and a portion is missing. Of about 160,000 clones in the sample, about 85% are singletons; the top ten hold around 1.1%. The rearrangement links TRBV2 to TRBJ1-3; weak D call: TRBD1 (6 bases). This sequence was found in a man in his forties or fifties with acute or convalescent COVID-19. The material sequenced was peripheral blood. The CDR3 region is CASRQDRGSGNTIYF. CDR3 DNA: TGTGCCAGCAGGCAGGACAGAGGCTCTGGAAACACCATATATTTT.